This TCR beta chain was identified during a study of blood T cell repertoires in COVID-19. Study details: Sample material is recorded as cDNA or gDNA derived from T cells, B-cell-depleted T cells, or PBMCs.

Produced via immunoSEQ multiplex PCR; TCRdb's table is partial and in-frame only. Of 180,000 or so clones listed, around 91% are singletons. The CDR3 sequence is 16 residues long. Germline CDR1 is SGHRS and CDR2 is YFSETQ. J was trimmed by 1 base and V by 0 bases; bases with no gene match: 4. Sequencing input: peripheral blood. This sequence joins TRBV5-1 and TRBJ1-3; 7 bases agree with TRBD1. This TCR was recovered from a man aged 45 to 65 with acute or convalescent COVID-19. The CDR3 DNA is TGCGCCAGCAGCTTGGCTTCACAGGGGTCTGGAAACACCATATATTTT. It encodes CASSLASQGSGNTIYF.